These T cell receptor beta chains were read from a single sample in a study of response to subunit inactivated influenza vaccine. TCRdb reprocessed the RT-PCR reads with MiXCR, giving one entry per CDR3 protein. The sample has some 500,000 distinct CDR3 sequences; over 10% are singletons. Sequenced here: PBMCs from blood, sampled roughly 6 weeks after vaccination. The receptors originated from a man aged 50 to 60 who received an inactivated influenza vaccine. The CDR3 runs from the conserved cysteine through the conserved F or W. The D gene is left open where the match is weak. Size tells how often a clone was seen (once, few, many) or the class of an expanded clone, and some rows leave it out.

D gene: NA
V gene: TRBV6-5
clone size: NA
J gene: TRBJ2-7
CDR3 protein: CASSSWTDTYEQYF
CDR3 DNA: TGTGCCAGCAGTTCTTGGACAGATACCTACGAGCAGTACTTC

D gene: TRBD2
V gene: TRBV5-1
clone size: few
J gene: TRBJ2-1
CDR3 protein: CASSLQRGTYNEQFF
CDR3 DNA: TGCGCCAGCAGCTTGCAGCGGGGGACCTACAATGAGCAGTTCTTC

D gene: NA
V gene: TRBV5-1
clone size: NA
J gene: TRBJ2-5
CDR3 protein: CASSLGLARETQYF
CDR3 DNA: TGCGCCAGCAGCCTGGGACTCGCGCGAGAGACCCAGTACTTC

D gene: TRBD1
V gene: TRBV12-5
clone size: NA
J gene: TRBJ2-5
CDR3 protein: CASGLDRGQETQYF
CDR3 DNA: TGTGCTAGTGGTTTGGACAGGGGCCAAGAGACCCAGTACTTC

D gene: TRBD2
V gene: TRBV28
clone size: NA
J gene: TRBJ2-1
CDR3 protein: CASSSRLASYNEQFF
CDR3 DNA: TGTGCCAGCAGTTCGAGACTAGCGAGCTACAATGAGCAGTTCTTC

D gene: NA
V gene: TRBV7-2
clone size: few
J gene: TRBJ2-7
CDR3 protein: CASSLFDSSYEQYF
CDR3 DNA: TGTGCCAGCAGCTTATTTGACAGCTCCTACGAGCAGTACTTC

D gene: NA
V gene: TRBV28
clone size: few
J gene: TRBJ2-7
CDR3 protein: CASSLGLRSSYEQYF
CDR3 DNA: TGTGCCAGCAGTCTAGGACTGAGAAGCTCCTACGAGCAGTACTTC

D gene: NA
V gene: TRBV4-2
clone size: NA
J gene: TRBJ1-5
CDR3 protein: CASSHLPPRDISNQPQHF
CDR3 DNA: TGTGCCAGCAGCCACCTCCCGCCCCGGGACATTAGCAATCAGCCCCAGCATTTT

D gene: TRBD2
V gene: TRBV20-1
clone size: few
J gene: TRBJ2-2
CDR3 protein: CSAFLLSGRAFTGELFF
CDR3 DNA: TGCAGTGCTTTCTTATTGAGCGGGAGGGCCTTCACCGGGGAGCTGTTTTTT

D gene: NA
V gene: TRBV7-2
clone size: many
J gene: TRBJ1-6
CDR3 protein: CASSLIVLSPLHF
CDR3 DNA: TGTGCCAGCAGCCTGATAGTTCTATCACCCCTCCACTTT

D gene: NA
V gene: TRBV12-3/TRBV12-4
clone size: few
J gene: TRBJ1-2
CDR3 protein: CASSSQRTGTANYGYTF
CDR3 DNA: TGTGCCAGCAGCTCTCAGAGAACCGGGACCGCCAACTATGGCTACACCTTC

D gene: TRBD1
V gene: TRBV10-3
clone size: NA
J gene: TRBJ1-5
CDR3 protein: CATKTGEAQPQHF
CDR3 DNA: TGTGCCACAAAGACAGGGGAAGCCCAGCCCCAGCATTTT

D gene: TRBD2
V gene: TRBV28
clone size: NA
J gene: TRBJ2-4
CDR3 protein: CASLSGAGLAKNIQYF
CDR3 DNA: TGTGCCAGCCTTAGCGGGGCGGGCCTAGCCAAAAACATTCAGTACTTC

D gene: TRBD1
V gene: TRBV4-2
clone size: few
J gene: TRBJ2-7
CDR3 protein: CASSPGTGGYLEQYF
CDR3 DNA: TGTGCCAGCAGCCCCGGGACAGGGGGGTACCTGGAGCAGTACTTC

D gene: TRBD2
V gene: TRBV7-3
clone size: NA
J gene: TRBJ2-1
CDR3 protein: CASSLTNAAGGPRFF
CDR3 DNA: TGTGCCAGCAGCTTAACGAACGCAGCGGGAGGGCCAAGGTTCTTC

D gene: NA
V gene: TRBV10-3
clone size: many
J gene: TRBJ1-5
CDR3 protein: CAISESMSQPQHF
CDR3 DNA: TGTGCCATCAGTGAGTCGATGAGTCAGCCCCAGCATTTT

D gene: NA
V gene: TRBV7-9
clone size: many
J gene: TRBJ1-2
CDR3 protein: CASSLQGQNYGYTF
CDR3 DNA: TGTGCCAGCAGCTTACAAGGCCAAAACTATGGCTACACCTTC

D gene: NA
V gene: TRBV11-1
clone size: few
J gene: TRBJ1-1
CDR3 protein: CASRPEGYTEAFF
CDR3 DNA: TGTGCCAGCAGACCAGAGGGGTACACTGAAGCTTTCTTT

D gene: NA
V gene: TRBV5-6
clone size: few
J gene: TRBJ2-7
CDR3 protein: CASSLGRGSPYEQYF
CDR3 DNA: TGTGCCAGCAGCTTGGGCAGGGGTTCCCCCTACGAGCAGTACTTC

D gene: NA
V gene: TRBV7-2
clone size: few
J gene: TRBJ2-7
CDR3 protein: CASSWVLITYEQYF
CDR3 DNA: TGTGCCAGCAGCTGGGTCCTTATCACCTACGAGCAGTACTTC

D gene: TRBD2
V gene: TRBV6-2/TRBV6-3
clone size: few
J gene: TRBJ2-5
CDR3 protein: CASSLTGGRVWQETQYF
CDR3 DNA: TGTGCCAGCAGTTTGACGGGGGGGCGAGTATGGCAAGAGACCCAGTACTTC

D gene: NA
V gene: TRBV7-2
clone size: few
J gene: TRBJ2-6
CDR3 protein: CASSPQRGASGANVLTF
CDR3 DNA: TGTGCCAGCAGCCCGCAGAGGGGTGCTTCTGGGGCCAACGTCCTGACTTTC

D gene: NA
V gene: TRBV12-3/TRBV12-4
clone size: many
J gene: TRBJ2-4
CDR3 protein: CASSGTKNIQYF
CDR3 DNA: TGTGCCAGCTCGGGGACCAAAAACATTCAGTACTTC

D gene: NA
V gene: TRBV4-2
clone size: few
J gene: TRBJ1-2
CDR3 protein: CASSQGGAGTLQRYGYTF
CDR3 DNA: TGTGCCAGCAGCCAAGGGGGGGCAGGAACGCTACAACGTTATGGCTACACCTTC

D gene: NA
V gene: TRBV18
clone size: many
J gene: TRBJ2-7
CDR3 protein: CASSPYSSEQYF
CDR3 DNA: TGTGCCAGCTCACCATACAGTTCCGAGCAGTACTTC

D gene: NA
V gene: TRBV5-1
clone size: NA
J gene: TRBJ2-7
CDR3 protein: CASSLEGASREQYF
CDR3 DNA: TGCGCCAGCAGCTTGGAAGGGGCTAGCCGCGAGCAGTACTTC

D gene: TRBD1
V gene: TRBV24-1
clone size: few
J gene: TRBJ2-2
CDR3 protein: CATSDFRDRAPGELFF
CDR3 DNA: TGTGCCACCAGTGACTTCCGGGACAGGGCCCCCGGGGAGCTGTTTTTT

D gene: NA
V gene: TRBV12-3/TRBV12-4
clone size: NA
J gene: TRBJ2-2
CDR3 protein: CASSLAVARTGELFF
CDR3 DNA: TGTGCCAGCAGTTTAGCGGTTGCCAGGACCGGGGAGCTGTTTTTT

D gene: NA
V gene: TRBV28
clone size: few
J gene: TRBJ2-2
CDR3 protein: CASRPGAANTGELFF
CDR3 DNA: TGTGCCAGCAGGCCAGGGGCCGCCAACACCGGGGAGCTGTTTTTT

D gene: TRBD2
V gene: TRBV20-1
clone size: few
J gene: TRBJ2-5
CDR3 protein: CSADPPSGGGNQETQYF
CDR3 DNA: TGCAGTGCTGACCCTCCTTCCGGGGGGGGGAACCAAGAGACCCAGTACTTC

D gene: NA
V gene: TRBV4-3
clone size: NA
J gene: TRBJ2-7
CDR3 protein: CASSQDAGGGEQYF
CDR3 DNA: TGCGCCAGCAGCCAAGACGCAGGGGGAGGCGAGCAGTACTTC

D gene: TRBD1
V gene: TRBV4-3
clone size: NA
J gene: TRBJ2-2
CDR3 protein: CASSQNPRTGFTGELFF
CDR3 DNA: TGCGCCAGCAGCCAAAACCCCCGGACAGGGTTCACCGGGGAGCTGTTTTTT

D gene: TRBD1
V gene: TRBV27
clone size: NA
J gene: TRBJ1-5
CDR3 protein: CASSKRTGSQPQHF
CDR3 DNA: TGTGCCAGCAGTAAACGGACAGGGAGTCAGCCCCAGCATTTT

D gene: NA
V gene: TRBV4-1
clone size: NA
J gene: TRBJ2-3
CDR3 protein: CASSQEAGDTQYF
CDR3 DNA: TGCGCCAGCAGCCAAGAGGCGGGGGATACGCAGTATTTT

D gene: TRBD1
V gene: TRBV5-1
clone size: few
J gene: TRBJ1-4
CDR3 protein: CASSDNLGTGREKLFF
CDR3 DNA: TGCGCCAGCAGCGACAACCTAGGGACAGGGCGTGAAAAACTGTTTTTT

D gene: NA
V gene: TRBV29-1
clone size: few
J gene: TRBJ2-2
CDR3 protein: CSVARQANTGELFF
CDR3 DNA: TGCAGCGTTGCGCGACAGGCGAACACCGGGGAGCTGTTTTTT

D gene: TRBD1
V gene: TRBV24-1
clone size: many
J gene: TRBJ1-1
CDR3 protein: CATSAGDRGRKNTEAFF
CDR3 DNA: TGTGCCACCAGTGCCGGGGACAGGGGGCGAAAGAACACTGAAGCTTTCTTT

D gene: TRBD1
V gene: TRBV12-3/TRBV12-4
clone size: many
J gene: TRBJ1-6
CDR3 protein: CASTWDRRGSSPLHF
CDR3 DNA: TGTGCCAGCACCTGGGACAGGAGGGGGTCTTCACCCCTCCACTTT

D gene: NA
V gene: TRBV7-9
clone size: few
J gene: TRBJ2-7
CDR3 protein: CASSLGGTRVSEQYF
CDR3 DNA: TGTGCCAGCAGCTTAGGTGGGACCAGGGTCTCCGAGCAGTACTTC

D gene: NA
V gene: TRBV16
clone size: few
J gene: TRBJ1-5
CDR3 protein: CASSPSTGNQPQHF
CDR3 DNA: TGTGCCAGCAGCCCATCGACGGGCAATCAGCCCCAGCATTTT

D gene: TRBD2
V gene: TRBV20-1
clone size: NA
J gene: TRBJ2-5
CDR3 protein: CSAYPGLGVRETQYF
CDR3 DNA: TGCAGTGCTTATCCGGGACTAGGTGTTCGAGAGACCCAGTACTTC

D gene: NA
V gene: TRBV4-1
clone size: few
J gene: TRBJ2-7
CDR3 protein: CASSQGSGSAYEQYF
CDR3 DNA: TGCGCCAGCAGCCAAGGCTCCGGGTCGGCCTACGAGCAGTACTTC

D gene: NA
V gene: TRBV5-1
clone size: NA
J gene: TRBJ2-3
CDR3 protein: CASSLAIASGTDTQYF
CDR3 DNA: TGCGCCAGCAGCTTGGCTATAGCGAGCGGAACAGATACGCAGTATTTT

D gene: TRBD2
V gene: TRBV6-5
clone size: few
J gene: TRBJ2-1
CDR3 protein: CASSLRGGGSYNEQFF
CDR3 DNA: TGTGCCAGCAGTTTAAGAGGCGGGGGGTCCTACAATGAGCAGTTCTTC

D gene: TRBD2
V gene: TRBV7-2
clone size: few
J gene: TRBJ2-1
CDR3 protein: CASSSLAGASYNEQFF
CDR3 DNA: TGTGCCAGCAGCTCTTTAGCGGGAGCCTCCTACAATGAGCAGTTCTTC

D gene: NA
V gene: TRBV7-8
clone size: few
J gene: TRBJ1-1
CDR3 protein: CASSRKSNTEAFF
CDR3 DNA: TGTGCCAGCAGCCGTAAATCGAACACTGAAGCTTTCTTT

D gene: TRBD1
V gene: TRBV2
clone size: few
J gene: TRBJ2-5
CDR3 protein: CASSETGNLGGSETQYF
CDR3 DNA: TGTGCCAGCAGTGAAACCGGAAATCTAGGGGGCTCCGAGACCCAGTACTTC

D gene: NA
V gene: TRBV30
clone size: NA
J gene: TRBJ2-7
CDR3 protein: CAWSTLGQGGYEQYF
CDR3 DNA: TGTGCCTGGAGTACCCTAGGGCAAGGTGGCTACGAGCAGTACTTC

D gene: NA
V gene: TRBV9
clone size: few
J gene: TRBJ2-3
CDR3 protein: CASSARQHSTSTDTQYF
CDR3 DNA: TGTGCCAGCAGCGCCCGACAGCATTCTACTAGCACAGATACGCAGTATTTT

D gene: NA
V gene: TRBV20-1
clone size: few
J gene: TRBJ2-3
CDR3 protein: CSVTAGTQYF
CDR3 DNA: TGCAGTGTCACTGCAGGGACGCAGTATTTT